Listed below are T cell receptor beta chains from one sample, sequenced in a study of blood T cell repertoires in COVID-19. Clones were read by immunoSEQ multiplex PCR, and TCRdb kept only the in-frame ones, dropping some. The sample holds 150,000 to 200,000 clones, just over 85% seen once. Sequences were obtained from peripheral blood. These receptors originate from a man in his 60s with acute or convalescent COVID-19. CDR3s include the opening cysteine and the closing phenylalanine or tryptophan.

>TRBV18|TRBJ1-6
CASSQDNSPLHF
>TRBV10-1|TRBJ2-5
CASSAPLAGVMYQETQYF
>TRBV28|TRBJ1-1
CASSFPQGTNTEAFF
>TRBV4-1|TRBJ1-2
CASSLRRDREGGYTF
>TRBV7-2|TRBJ1-2
CASSRSGPSGYTF
>TRBV6-5|TRBJ1-1
CASRGQVYTEAFF
>TRBV2|TRBJ2-3
CASSESSSTDTQYF
>TRBV3-1/TRBV3-2|TRBJ2-7
CASSPRLGIGYEQYF
>TRBV29-1|TRBJ1-4
CSVEGRTGNDASNEKLFF
>TRBV4-1|TRBJ2-1
CASSQDPGLAGDPNEQFF